The present T cell receptor (beta chain) was sequenced within a study of T cell changes during pregnancy in multiple sclerosis. Measured with immunoSEQ multiplex PCR; TCRdb has only the in-frame clones, and not every one. The table lists tens of thousands of clones, 94% of them singletons. In this sample, this clone turned up once. The clonotype originates from a female donor with multiple sclerosis, enrolled in a pregnancy study. The material sequenced was peripheral blood, taken in the third trimester of pregnancy.

CDR3 region: CASSAQRETHNEQFF. CDR3 DNA: TGTGCCAGCAGCGCCCAGCGGGAGACCCACAATGAGCAGTTCTTC. This rearrangement joins TRBV9 to TRBJ2-1; 8 bases align to TRBD2. CDR3 length: 15 amino acids. Trimming took 3 bases from V and 5 from J; bases not matched to a gene: 7. CDR1 and CDR2 (germline): SGDLS, YYNGEE.